This is a list of T cell receptor beta chains from one sample in a study of cytomegalovirus exposure and HLA in healthy donors. TCRdb's table, derived via immunoSEQ multiplex PCR, lists solely in-frame clones and lacks some. The sample contains 80,000 to 100,000 clones, around 80% of which appear only once. The material sequenced was PBMCs. These TCRs come from a man aged 35 to 55 in good health and CMV-seronegative. The CDR3 runs from the conserved cysteine through the conserved F or W. D genes are given only for firm matches. Clone size is given for some rows only: seen once, a few or many times, or a class if the clone is expanded.

NA | NA | TRBJ1-5 | TRBV19 | TGTGCCAGTAGTATGGAGAGGGATCAGCCCCAGCATTTT | CASSMERDQPQHF
TRBD2 | NA | TRBJ2-3 | TRBV5-1 | TGCGCCAGCAGCAAAGATAGCGGGACCACAGATACGCAGTATTTT | CASSKDSGTTDTQYF
TRBD1 | NA | TRBJ1-1 | TRBV6-4 | TGTGCCAGCAGTGACAGGACAGGGACTGAAGCTTTCTTT | CASSDRTGTEAFF
TRBD1 | NA | TRBJ1-6 | TRBV7-2 | TGTGCCAGCAGCAAGGGACAGCCGAGCTCCTATAATTCACCCCTCCACTTT | CASSKGQPSSYNSPLHF
NA | NA | TRBJ2-7 | TRBV28 | TGTGCCAGCAGTTCCCCCGGGACACTTTACGAGCAGTACTTC | CASSSPGTLYEQYF
NA | NA | TRBJ1-1 | TRBV4-1 | TGCGCCAGCAGGGGGCAGGACACTGAAGCTTTCTTT | CASRGQDTEAFF
NA | NA | TRBJ1-5 | TRBV19 | TGTGCCAGTAGTATTGGCTCGCCCGCAGTCAATCAGCCCCAGCATTTT | CASSIGSPAVNQPQHF
TRBD1 | NA | TRBJ1-6 | TRBV15 | TGTGCCACCAGCAGGGGAAAACAGGGGGCATATTCACCCCTCCACTTT | CATSRGKQGAYSPLHF
NA | NA | TRBJ1-6 | TRBV7-2 | TGTGCCAGCAGCTGGAGGAATTCACCCCTCCACTTT | CASSWRNSPLHF
TRBD1 | NA | TRBJ1-6 | TRBV5-6 | TGTGCCAGCAGCTCATCGGCTGGGACAGCTAATTCACCCCTCCACTTT | CASSSSAGTANSPLHF
TRBD1 | NA | TRBJ1-2 | TRBV7-9 | TGTGCCAGCAGCTTCGCCGGGACAGGGGGCGCAACCTTATCCGGCTACACCTTC | CASSFAGTGGATLSGYTF
NA | NA | TRBJ2-3 | TRBV11-1 | TGTGCCAGCAGCTTACGGGTTTCATTCACAGATACGCAGTATTTT | CASSLRVSFTDTQYF
TRBD1 | few | TRBJ2-5 | TRBV7-2 | TGTGCCAGCAGCTTAGGGACAGGGGGCCCCCAGTACTTC | CASSLGTGGPQYF
TRBD1 | NA | TRBJ2-1 | TRBV18 | TGTGCCAGCTCACCGGGACAGGGGTTGGAGTTCTTC | CASSPGQGLEFF
TRBD2 | NA | TRBJ2-1 | TRBV5-4 | TGTGCCAGCAGCTTGGCCTCGGCTAGCGGGGCCTCCTACAATGAGCAGTTCTTC | CASSLASASGASYNEQFF
NA | few | TRBJ1-6 | TRBV19 | TGTGCCAGTAGTATTGGTTACAGGGAGAATTCACCCCTCCACTTT | CASSIGYRENSPLHF
NA | NA | TRBJ2-7 | TRBV6-1 | TGTGCCCTTAGGGGATTAAACGAGCAGTACTTC | CALRGLNEQYF
TRBD1 | few | TRBJ2-5 | TRBV19 | TGTGCCAGTAGTCCCCGACAGGGGTTAGAGACCCAGTACTTC | CASSPRQGLETQYF
TRBD2 | NA | TRBJ2-5 | TRBV4-2 | TGTGCCAGCAGCCAAAACCCTGGACTAGCGGGGGGCCAAGAGACCCAGTACTTC | CASSQNPGLAGGQETQYF
NA | NA | TRBJ1-1 | TRBV5-4 | TGTGCCAGCAGTTCGCCGGGACAACGGAGCACTGAAGCTTTCTTT | CASSSPGQRSTEAFF
NA | NA | TRBJ1-1 | TRBV29-1 | TGCAGCGTTGGACAGATTATGAACACTGAAGCTTTCTTT | CSVGQIMNTEAFF
NA | NA | TRBJ1-6 | TRBV9 | TGTGCCAGCAGCCTGACAGTCGGGTCACCCCTCCACTTT | CASSLTVGSPLHF
TRBD1 | once | TRBJ1-1 | TRBV5-1 | TGCGCCAGCAGCTTACGGGCAGGGGGCTTCGGCACTGAAGCTTTCTTT | CASSLRAGGFGTEAFF
TRBD1 | NA | TRBJ2-7 | TRBV28 | TGTGCCAGCAGTCCCGGGACAGCCCCATACGAGCAGTACTTC | CASSPGTAPYEQYF
TRBD1 | NA | TRBJ1-1 | TRBV7-9 | TGTGCCAGCAGCACTCTCCGGGACAGGACCACTGAAGCTTTCTTT | CASSTLRDRTTEAFF
NA | NA | TRBJ1-4 | TRBV5-1 | TGCGCCAGCAGCTTGGAGCGGGCCAATGAAAAACTGTTTTTT | CASSLERANEKLFF
TRBD1 | NA | TRBJ1-2 | TRBV5-6 | TGTGCCAGCAGCTCCTCCCACAGGGGGCGCATTTATGGCTACACCTTC | CASSSSHRGRIYGYTF
TRBD1 | NA | TRBJ1-1 | TRBV5-1 | TGCGCCAGGGCGACAGGGGGTGGCACTGAAGCTTTCTTT | CARATGGGTEAFF
NA | NA | TRBJ2-2 | TRBV19 | TGTGCCAGTAGTGTCAGGGGTAACACCGGGGAGCTGTTTTTT | CASSVRGNTGELFF
NA | NA | TRBJ1-1 | TRBV19 | TGTGCCAGTAGTGTAAGATCCTTAGGGGGACCGGAAGCTTTCTTT | CASSVRSLGGPEAFF
TRBD1 | NA | TRBJ1-2 | TRBV6-5 | TGTGCCAGCAGTAAAACGACAGGGTACGGCTACACCTTC | CASSKTTGYGYTF
TRBD1 | NA | TRBJ1-4 | TRBV7-9 | TGTGCCAGCAGCCTGAACAGGGGAAGGAGTGAAAAACTGTTTTTT | CASSLNRGRSEKLFF
TRBD1 | NA | TRBJ2-6 | TRBV18 | TGTGCCAGCTCACCCCCGGGACAGGGGCTTGCTGGGGCCAACGTCCTGACTTTC | CASSPPGQGLAGANVLTF
NA | NA | TRBJ1-2 | TRBV5-4 | TGTGCCAGCAGCTTCAGACTCAGGGGCCTGTACTATGGCTACACCTTC | CASSFRLRGLYYGYTF
NA | once | TRBJ1-2 | TRBV19 | TGTGCCAGTAGTTCCCAGGGGTTTGGCTATGGCTACACCTTC | CASSSQGFGYGYTF
NA | once | TRBJ1-1 | TRBV6-1 | TGTGCCAGCAGTAGCGAGGGTACATTGGCTTTCTTT | CASSSEGTLAFF
NA | NA | TRBJ2-2 | TRBV5-5 | TGTGCCAGCAGCCGAGAGGCCGGTTTTGACGGGGAGCTGTTTTTT | CASSREAGFDGELFF
TRBD1 | few | TRBJ2-1 | TRBV10-3 | TGTGCCATCAGTGGACAGGGGGCACAGAGTGAGCAGTTCTTC | CAISGQGAQSEQFF
TRBD1 | NA | TRBJ2-3 | TRBV9 | TGTGCCAGCAGCGTCGGACAGGGGTTCACAGATACGCAGTATTTT | CASSVGQGFTDTQYF
NA | NA | TRBJ1-5 | TRBV9 | TGTGCCAGCAGCGTAGGAGGGTTGGGCCAGCCCCAGCATTTT | CASSVGGLGQPQHF
NA | NA | TRBJ1-2 | TRBV6-5 | TGTGCCAGCAGTTCCCCACAGGGTGCCTATGGCTACACCTTC | CASSSPQGAYGYTF
TRBD1 | NA | TRBJ2-5 | TRBV25-1 | TGTGCCAGCAGTGTGGGACAGGGGTCTCAAGAGACCCAGTACTTC | CASSVGQGSQETQYF
NA | NA | TRBJ1-1 | TRBV7-9 | TGCGCCAGCAGCTTACCCCCCGACAGGGAAGCTTTCTTT | CASSLPPDREAFF
TRBD2 | NA | TRBJ2-5 | TRBV10-3 | TGTGCCATCAGTGATCCTAGCGGGGGTGAAGAGACCCAGTACTTC | CAISDPSGGEETQYF
NA | NA | TRBJ1-6 | TRBV6-5 | TGTGCCAGCAGTTACTCAGGACAGCTTAATTCACCCCTCCACTTT | CASSYSGQLNSPLHF
NA | NA | TRBJ2-2 | TRBV6-4 | TGTGCCAGCAGTGACTCGATGGGCCTCCTGTTTTTT | CASSDSMGLLFF
NA | NA | TRBJ2-2 | TRBV14 | TGTGCCAGCAGCCAAGACAGGGGGGCTAGGACCGGGGAGCTGTTTTTT | CASSQDRGARTGELFF
NA | NA | TRBJ1-4 | TRBV5-1 | TGCGCCAGCAGCTTGGTCAGGGGACCTAATGAAAAACTGTTTTTT | CASSLVRGPNEKLFF
TRBD1 | NA | TRBJ1-1 | TRBV9 | TGTGCCAGCAGCCAGACAGGGAAGAACACTGAAGCTTTCTTT | CASSQTGKNTEAFF
TRBD2 | NA | TRBJ2-7 | TRBV13 | TGTGCCAGCAGCCCCACGGAGCGGGGGGGCTACGAGCAGTACTTC | CASSPTERGGYEQYF
TRBD2 | once | TRBJ2-5 | TRBV19 | TGTGCCAGCGACGGGGGGGCCCCAGAGACCCAGTACTTC | CASDGGAPETQYF
NA | NA | TRBJ2-6 | TRBV6-5 | TGTGCCAGCAGGGAGAGCTCTGGGGCCAACGTCCTGACTTTC | CASRESSGANVLTF
NA | NA | TRBJ2-5 | TRBV5-1 | TGCGCCAGCAGCTTGTCCGGGGAGGAGACCCAGTACTTC | CASSLSGEETQYF
NA | NA | TRBJ2-5 | TRBV6-5 | TGTGCCAGCCGGTTCCTTTCCCAACAAGAGACCCAGTACTTC | CASRFLSQQETQYF
TRBD1 | few | TRBJ2-5 | TRBV7-9 | TGTGCCAGCAGCTTAGAACGGGACAGGGTTCGCGAGACCCAGTACTTC | CASSLERDRVRETQYF